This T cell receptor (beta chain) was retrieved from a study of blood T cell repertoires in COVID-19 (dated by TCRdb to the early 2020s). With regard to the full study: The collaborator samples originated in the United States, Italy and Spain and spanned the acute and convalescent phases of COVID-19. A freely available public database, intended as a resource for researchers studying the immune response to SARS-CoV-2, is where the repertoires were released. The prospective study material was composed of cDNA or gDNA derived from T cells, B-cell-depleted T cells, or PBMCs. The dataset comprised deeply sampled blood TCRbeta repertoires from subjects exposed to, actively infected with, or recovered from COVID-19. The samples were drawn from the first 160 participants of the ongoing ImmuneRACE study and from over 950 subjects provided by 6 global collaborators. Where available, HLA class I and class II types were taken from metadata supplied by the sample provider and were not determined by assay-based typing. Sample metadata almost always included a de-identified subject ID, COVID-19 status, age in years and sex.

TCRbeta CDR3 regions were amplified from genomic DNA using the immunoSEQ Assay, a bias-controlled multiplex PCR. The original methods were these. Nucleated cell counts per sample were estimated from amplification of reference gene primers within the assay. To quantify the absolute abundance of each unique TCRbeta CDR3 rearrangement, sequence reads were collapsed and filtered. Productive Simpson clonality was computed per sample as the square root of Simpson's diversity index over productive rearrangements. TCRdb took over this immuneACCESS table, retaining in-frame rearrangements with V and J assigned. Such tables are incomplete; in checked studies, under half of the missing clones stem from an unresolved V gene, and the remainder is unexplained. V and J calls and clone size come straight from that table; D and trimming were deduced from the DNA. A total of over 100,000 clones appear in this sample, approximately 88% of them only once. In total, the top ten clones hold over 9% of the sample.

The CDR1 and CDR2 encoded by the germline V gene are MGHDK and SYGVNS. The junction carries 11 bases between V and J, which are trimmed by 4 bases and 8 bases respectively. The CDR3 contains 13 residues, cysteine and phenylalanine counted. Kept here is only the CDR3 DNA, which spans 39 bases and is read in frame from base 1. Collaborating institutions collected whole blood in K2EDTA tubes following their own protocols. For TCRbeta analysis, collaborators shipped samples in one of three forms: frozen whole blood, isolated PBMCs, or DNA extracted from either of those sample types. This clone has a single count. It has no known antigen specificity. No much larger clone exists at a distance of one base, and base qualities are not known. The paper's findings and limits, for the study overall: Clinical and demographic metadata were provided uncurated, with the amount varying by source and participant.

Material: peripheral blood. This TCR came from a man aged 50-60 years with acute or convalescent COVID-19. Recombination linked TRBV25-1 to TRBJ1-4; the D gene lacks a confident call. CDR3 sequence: CASSARGREKLFF. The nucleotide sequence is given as TGTGCCAGCAGTGCACGAGGGAGGGAAAAACTGTTTTTT.